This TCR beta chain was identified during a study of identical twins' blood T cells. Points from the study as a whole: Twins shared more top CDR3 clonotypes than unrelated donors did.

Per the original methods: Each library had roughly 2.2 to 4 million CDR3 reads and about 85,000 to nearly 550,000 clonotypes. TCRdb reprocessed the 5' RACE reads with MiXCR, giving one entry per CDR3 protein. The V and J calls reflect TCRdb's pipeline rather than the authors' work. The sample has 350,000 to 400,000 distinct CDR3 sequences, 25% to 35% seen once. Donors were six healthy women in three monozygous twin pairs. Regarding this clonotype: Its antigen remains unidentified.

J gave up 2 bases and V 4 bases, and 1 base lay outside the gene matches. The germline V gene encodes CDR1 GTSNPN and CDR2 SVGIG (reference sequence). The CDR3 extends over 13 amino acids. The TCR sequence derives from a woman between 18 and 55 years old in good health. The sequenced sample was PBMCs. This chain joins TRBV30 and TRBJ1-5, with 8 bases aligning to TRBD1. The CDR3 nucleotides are TGTGCCTGGATGGGACAGGGCAATCAGCCCCAGCATTTT. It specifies CAWMGQGNQPQHF.